This T cell receptor (beta chain) was retrieved from a study of sequential checkpoint blockade in melanoma. Study-wide background: Patients were randomized 1:1 to nivolumab-then-ipilimumab or ipilimumab-then-nivolumab first-line.

TCRdb's copy holds only in-frame clones and misses some; the assay was immunoSEQ multiplex PCR. The repertoire holds 9,500 to 15,000 clones, with about four fifths as singletons. The CDR3 length is 14 residues. Germline V lookup: CDR1 SQVTM, CDR2 ANQGSEA. V lost 6 bases and J lost 4; bases outside the gene matches: 11. Documented treatment: randomized to nivolumab then ipilimumab (arm A) or the reverse (arm B). DNA-damaging chemotherapy had not been given to any patient beforehand. Sorted cells were live CD3+CD8+, lacking CD19 and CD56, from PBMCs. The sequence was collected from a human donor with melanoma. Sequenced here: CD8+ T cells sorted from blood (inferred from file names), sampled from a patient given nivolumab and ipilimumab in sequence. This sequence joins TRBV29-1 and TRBJ1-2; 7 bases line up with TRBD1. The CDR3 DNA reads TGCAGCGTCCAGGGGGTTTCCTTTTCCTATGGCTACACCTTC. Its translation: CSVQGVSFSYGYTF.